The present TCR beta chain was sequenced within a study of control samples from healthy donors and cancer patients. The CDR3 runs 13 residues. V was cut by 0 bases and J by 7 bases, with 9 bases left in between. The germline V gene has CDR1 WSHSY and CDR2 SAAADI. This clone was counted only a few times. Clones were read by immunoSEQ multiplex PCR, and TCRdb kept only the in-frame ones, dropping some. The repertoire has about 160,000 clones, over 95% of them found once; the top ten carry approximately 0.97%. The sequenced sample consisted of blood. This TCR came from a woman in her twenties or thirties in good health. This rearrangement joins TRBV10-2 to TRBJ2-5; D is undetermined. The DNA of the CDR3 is TGCGCCAGCAGTGAGTCGCACGACGGGACCCAGTACTTC. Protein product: CASSESHDGTQYF.